The next 6 T cell receptor beta chains were all read from a single sample in a study of CD4+ T cells in melanoma. Repertoires were generated with immunoSEQ multiplex PCR, while TCRdb's copy carries only in-frame clones and drops some. Of 52,000 or so clones detected, roughly two thirds appear once; the ten largest clones hold 4.8%. Sample: tumor tissue. These receptors were obtained from a human donor with melanoma.

The chain recombines TRBV28 with TRBJ1-6; D possibly corresponds to TRBD1 (6 bases). The germline V gene has CDR1 MDHEN and CDR2 SYDVKM. The CDR3 has 18 amino acids. Deletions cut 4 bases from V and 0 bases from J, with 16 bases between. As DNA, the CDR3 is TGTGCCAGCAGTTCAGACCGACAGGCGAGCTCCTATAATTCACCCCTCCACTTT. Encoded protein: CASSSDRQASSYNSPLHF.

Details on this clone: This may arise from a read error, as a much more abundant clone is one base away. The chain has TRBV27 and TRBJ1-1; D gene ambiguous. V lost 0 bases and J 0 bases, leaving 2 bases between the germline ends. This CDR3 spans 13 amino acids. The germline CDR1 and CDR2 sequences are MNHEY and SMNVEV (reference sequence). This CDR3 reads CASSLSVNTEAFF. The CDR3 region has the DNA TGTGCCAGCAGTTTATCAGTGAACACTGAAGCTTTCTTT.

Notes on this clone: The same CDR3 also results from other DNA sequences found in this sample. The V gene is TRBV4-3, the J gene TRBJ2-7; D ambiguous. The V gene lost 0 bases and the J gene lost 0 bases, with 9 bases spanning the gap. The CDR3 is 15 residues long. Germline-derived CDR1 and CDR2 are LGHNA and YSLEER. CDR3 coding DNA: TGCGCCAGCAGCCAAGATTCCAGCCTCTCCTACGAGCAGTACTTC. It encodes CASSQDSSLSYEQYF.

The rearrangement links TRBV2 to TRBJ1-1; no reliable D call. CDR3 length: 14 residues. V was pared by 3 bases and J by 2 bases, with 10 bases between. CDR1 is SNHLY, CDR2 FYNNEI, per germline. The CDR3 loop reads CASSDSSVNTEAFF. As DNA, the CDR3 is TGTGCCAGCAGTGACTCCAGCGTAAACACTGAAGCTTTCTTT.

This rearrangement joins TRBV9 to TRBJ2-3; TRBD1 agrees at 7 bases. This CDR3 has 14 residues. From germline, CDR1 is SGDLS and CDR2 YYNGEE. V was clipped by 3 bases and J by 2 bases; unmatched bases: 3. In DNA, the CDR3 is TGTGCCAGCAGCGAAGACAGGGACACAGATACGCAGTATTTT. As protein: CASSEDRDTDTQYF.

This chain's CDR3 is CASSPLQGAVNEQFF. The CDR3 bases are TGTGCCAGCAGCCCACTACAGGGAGCGGTCAATGAGCAGTTCTTC. V and J are TRBV7-2 and TRBJ2-1, with TRBD1 as a possible D gene (6 bases). V was pared by 5 bases and J by 6 bases, with 17 bases between. Germline V CDR1 and CDR2: SGHTA, FQGNSA. The CDR3 is made up of 15 amino acids.